Listed below are T cell receptor beta chains from one sample, sequenced in a study of blood T cell repertoires in COVID-19. Clones were read by immunoSEQ multiplex PCR, and TCRdb kept only the in-frame ones, dropping some. The sample consists of 250,000 to 300,000 clones, 85% to 90% of them appearing once. The source material was peripheral blood. The receptors come from a woman aged 25 to 39 with COVID-19, enrolled during active disease. Both conserved end residues are part of each CDR3. The order of the fields is CDR3 protein, CDR3 DNA, V gene, J gene, clone size, D gene. The D gene is left open where the match is weak. The size of a clone is reported for some rows only, either as once, few or many, or as a class for expanded clones.

CDR3aa: CASLNPGQGRGSNYGYTF
CDR3nt: TGTGCCAGCTTAAACCCAGGACAGGGAAGGGGGTCTAACTATGGCTACACCTTC
v_gene: TRBV12-1
j_gene: TRBJ1-2
abundance: NA
d_gene: NA

CDR3aa: CASSGSNSYGYTF
CDR3nt: TGTGCCAGCAGCGGGTCGAACAGCTATGGCTACACCTTC
v_gene: TRBV9
j_gene: TRBJ1-2
abundance: NA
d_gene: NA

CDR3aa: CASSLTGRVNEAFF
CDR3nt: TGCGCCAGCAGCTTAACAGGAAGAGTTAATGAAGCTTTCTTT
v_gene: TRBV5-1
j_gene: TRBJ1-1
abundance: NA
d_gene: NA

CDR3aa: CASSTTGTETQYF
CDR3nt: TGTGCCAGTAGTACGACAGGGACCGAGACCCAGTACTTC
v_gene: TRBV19
j_gene: TRBJ2-5
abundance: NA
d_gene: TRBD1

CDR3aa: CASSSRAGDTDTQYF
CDR3nt: TGCGCCAGCAGCTCCCGAGCGGGCGACACAGATACGCAGTATTTT
v_gene: TRBV5-1
j_gene: TRBJ2-3
abundance: NA
d_gene: NA

CDR3aa: CASGILGLRGETQYF
CDR3nt: TGTGCCAGCGGGATCCTGGGGTTAAGGGGAGAGACCCAGTACTTC
v_gene: TRBV14
j_gene: TRBJ2-5
abundance: NA
d_gene: NA

CDR3aa: CASSEASRAVRRDTQYF
CDR3nt: TGTGCCAGCAGTGAAGCGTCGAGGGCAGTCCGTAGAGATACGCAGTATTTT
v_gene: TRBV2
j_gene: TRBJ2-3
abundance: NA
d_gene: NA

CDR3aa: CASSTEVSLSGELFF
CDR3nt: TGTGCCAGCAGCACGGAGGTTTCTCTTTCCGGGGAGCTGTTTTTT
v_gene: TRBV5-4
j_gene: TRBJ2-2
abundance: NA
d_gene: NA

CDR3aa: CASSQDHLTSGRAANEQFF
CDR3nt: TGTGCCAGCAGCCAAGATCATTTGACTAGCGGGAGGGCCGCCAATGAGCAGTTCTTC
v_gene: TRBV3-1/TRBV3-2
j_gene: TRBJ2-1
abundance: NA
d_gene: TRBD2

CDR3aa: CASSPSGQDNEKLFF
CDR3nt: TGTGCCAGCAGTCCCTCGGGACAGGATAATGAAAAACTGTTTTTT
v_gene: TRBV28
j_gene: TRBJ1-4
abundance: NA
d_gene: TRBD1

CDR3aa: CASSSPETVVRGYTF
CDR3nt: TGTGCCAGCAGTTCCCCGGAGACAGTGGTTCGCGGCTACACCTTC
v_gene: TRBV28
j_gene: TRBJ1-2
abundance: NA
d_gene: NA

CDR3aa: CASSSGQGYEQYF
CDR3nt: TGTGCCAGCAGTTCCGGACAGGGCTACGAGCAGTACTTC
v_gene: TRBV6-2/TRBV6-3
j_gene: TRBJ2-7
abundance: NA
d_gene: TRBD1

CDR3aa: CASSYSVGAGNEQYF
CDR3nt: TGTGCCAGCAGCTATTCCGTGGGGGCCGGGAACGAGCAGTACTTC
v_gene: TRBV27
j_gene: TRBJ2-7
abundance: NA
d_gene: NA

CDR3aa: CASSHPGVNQPQHF
CDR3nt: TGCGCCAGCAGCCACCCAGGGGTCAATCAGCCCCAGCATTTT
v_gene: TRBV4-1
j_gene: TRBJ1-5
abundance: NA
d_gene: NA

CDR3aa: CASSSGLATDTQYF
CDR3nt: TGTGCCAGCTCGTCAGGACTAGCAACAGATACGCAGTATTTT
v_gene: TRBV18
j_gene: TRBJ2-3
abundance: NA
d_gene: TRBD2

CDR3aa: CAFRDTAYEQYF
CDR3nt: TGTGCCTTCCGGGACACCGCCTACGAGCAGTACTTC
v_gene: TRBV30
j_gene: TRBJ2-7
abundance: NA
d_gene: NA

CDR3aa: CSALVGDTQYF
CDR3nt: TGCAGTGCGCTAGTGGGAGATACGCAGTATTTT
v_gene: TRBV20-1
j_gene: TRBJ2-3
abundance: NA
d_gene: NA

CDR3aa: CASSSRTYEQYF
CDR3nt: TGTGCCAGCAGTTCGAGGACCTACGAGCAGTACTTC
v_gene: TRBV27
j_gene: TRBJ2-7
abundance: NA
d_gene: NA

CDR3aa: CASSIMTGQTYEQYF
CDR3nt: TGTGCCAGCAGTATAATGACGGGACAGACCTACGAGCAGTACTTC
v_gene: TRBV7-6
j_gene: TRBJ2-7
abundance: NA
d_gene: TRBD1

CDR3aa: CSVEGGGTRGFF
CDR3nt: TGCAGCGTTGAAGGGGGAGGGACTAGGGGTTTCTTC
v_gene: TRBV29-1
j_gene: TRBJ2-1
abundance: NA
d_gene: TRBD2

CDR3aa: CASSQGGTNTEAFF
CDR3nt: TGCGCCAGCAGCCAAGGGGGCACGAACACTGAAGCTTTCTTT
v_gene: TRBV4-1
j_gene: TRBJ1-1
abundance: NA
d_gene: NA

CDR3aa: CASSFGSLNTEAFF
CDR3nt: TGTGCCAGCAGTTTTGGTAGTTTGAACACTGAAGCTTTCTTT
v_gene: TRBV27
j_gene: TRBJ1-1
abundance: NA
d_gene: NA

CDR3aa: CASGSSRAASTDTQYF
CDR3nt: TGTGCTAGTGGTTCTTCGAGAGCCGCTAGCACAGATACGCAGTATTTT
v_gene: TRBV12-5
j_gene: TRBJ2-3
abundance: once
d_gene: NA

CDR3aa: CASSDALGADTQYF
CDR3nt: TGTGCCAGCAGTGACGCCTTAGGGGCAGATACGCAGTATTTT
v_gene: TRBV6-1
j_gene: TRBJ2-3
abundance: many
d_gene: NA

CDR3aa: CASSLSQTRETQYF
CDR3nt: TGTGCCAGCAGTTTAAGCCAAACCCGAGAGACCCAGTACTTC
v_gene: TRBV28
j_gene: TRBJ2-5
abundance: NA
d_gene: NA

CDR3aa: CASSQGGAGGGYEQYF
CDR3nt: TGCGCCAGCAGCCAAGGGGGCGCGGGGGGCGGGTACGAGCAGTACTTC
v_gene: TRBV4-3
j_gene: TRBJ2-7
abundance: NA
d_gene: TRBD2

CDR3aa: CASSSQGGNEQFF
CDR3nt: TGTGCCAGCAGTTCTCAGGGCGGCAATGAGCAGTTCTTC
v_gene: TRBV6-5
j_gene: TRBJ2-1
abundance: NA
d_gene: NA

CDR3aa: CASSFGTGDPGLAGGPSSTQYF
CDR3nt: TGCGCCAGCAGCTTCGGGACAGGGGACCCGGGACTAGCGGGAGGGCCGAGCTCGACGCAGTATTTT
v_gene: TRBV5-1
j_gene: TRBJ2-3
abundance: NA
d_gene: TRBD2

CDR3aa: CASSPYQGAPMKAFF
CDR3nt: TGTGCCAGCAGTCCTTATCAGGGGGCGCCCATGAAAGCTTTCTTT
v_gene: TRBV28
j_gene: TRBJ1-1
abundance: NA
d_gene: TRBD1

CDR3aa: CASSWAGGPYNEQFF
CDR3nt: TGTGCCAGCAGTTGGGCGGGAGGACCCTACAATGAGCAGTTCTTC
v_gene: TRBV27
j_gene: TRBJ2-1
abundance: NA
d_gene: TRBD2

CDR3aa: CASSLVRGQGAYEQYF
CDR3nt: TGTGCCAGCAGCTTGGTCCGGGGACAGGGGGCCTACGAGCAGTACTTC
v_gene: TRBV5-5
j_gene: TRBJ2-7
abundance: NA
d_gene: TRBD1

CDR3aa: CASSEQRGEKLFF
CDR3nt: TGTGCCAGCAGTGAACAGAGAGGAGAAAAACTGTTTTTT
v_gene: TRBV6-1
j_gene: TRBJ1-4
abundance: NA
d_gene: NA

CDR3aa: CASSLIGGGEQFF
CDR3nt: TGTGCCAGCAGCTTAATTGGAGGAGGGGAGCAGTTCTTC
v_gene: TRBV7-3
j_gene: TRBJ2-1
abundance: NA
d_gene: NA

CDR3aa: CASSRGDRKYGYTF
CDR3nt: TGTGCCAGCAGTCGAGGGGACAGGAAATATGGCTACACCTTC
v_gene: TRBV6-5
j_gene: TRBJ1-2
abundance: NA
d_gene: TRBD1

CDR3aa: CSVDARMGTEAFF
CDR3nt: TGCAGCGTTGATGCCAGGATGGGCACTGAAGCTTTCTTT
v_gene: TRBV29-1
j_gene: TRBJ1-1
abundance: NA
d_gene: NA

CDR3aa: CASSRVLNTEAFF
CDR3nt: TGTGCCAGCAGTCGCGTTCTGAACACTGAAGCTTTCTTT
v_gene: TRBV6-5
j_gene: TRBJ1-1
abundance: NA
d_gene: NA

CDR3aa: CASSLRSLMNIEAFF
CDR3nt: TGTGCCAGCAGCTTACGATCTTTGATGAACATTGAAGCTTTCTTT
v_gene: TRBV7-9
j_gene: TRBJ1-1
abundance: NA
d_gene: NA

CDR3aa: CASTSGTSGKGELFF
CDR3nt: TGTGCCAGTACCTCCGGGACTAGCGGGAAGGGGGAGCTGTTTTTT
v_gene: TRBV19
j_gene: TRBJ2-2
abundance: NA
d_gene: TRBD2

CDR3aa: CASSEVPAATDTQYF
CDR3nt: TGTGCCAGCAGTGAAGTTCCAGCGGCTACAGATACGCAGTATTTT
v_gene: TRBV6-1
j_gene: TRBJ2-3
abundance: NA
d_gene: NA

CDR3aa: CASRVGGPAKNIQYF
CDR3nt: TGTGCCAGCAGAGTGGGGGGGCCTGCCAAAAACATTCAGTACTTC
v_gene: TRBV28
j_gene: TRBJ2-4
abundance: NA
d_gene: NA